The source of this T cell receptor beta chain is a study of OX40 agonist ivuxolimab in advanced cancers. Findings of the study overall: Low clonal expansion, among the lowest seen, marked partial responders at 0.1-3.0 mg/kg. Relative to CD4+, CD8+ T cells held more expanded clones on average. Some nonresponders likewise displayed low normalized T-cell clonal expansion.

To note about this clone: Its antigen is undetermined.

The V end lost 3 bases, the J end lost 0 bases, and 9 bases lay between the germline ends. CDR3 length equals 15 residues. Germline values: CDR1 MNHEY, CDR2 SVGAGI. Measured with immunoSEQ multiplex PCR; TCRdb has only the in-frame clones, and not every one. Among roughly 63,000 clones, over 80% were seen once, and the ten largest hold approximately 3.2%. Sequenced here: CD4+ or CD8+ T cells sorted from blood, sampled in a trial of the OX40 agonist ivuxolimab. The chain employs TRBV6-5 and TRBJ2-4; unclear D gene. The TCR originated in an adult with an advanced solid tumor such as melanoma, head and neck, liver or kidney cancer. The CDR3 DNA follows: TGTGCCAGCAGTTATTTGGGGTCAGCCAAAAACATTCAGTACTTC. Translating it yields CASSYLGSAKNIQYF.